Listed below are T cell receptor beta chains from one sample, sequenced in a study of T cell changes during pregnancy in multiple sclerosis. TCRdb keeps only in-frame clones here, not all; method: immunoSEQ multiplex PCR. This sample has 84,000 or so clones; about 95% occur once, and the top ten carry 2% to 2.5%. This sample comprised peripheral blood, obtained in the third trimester of pregnancy. These receptors originate from a female donor with multiple sclerosis, enrolled in a pregnancy study. CDR3s include the opening cysteine and the closing phenylalanine or tryptophan. The D gene is left open where the match is weak. Clone size appears in some rows only: once, few, many, or a class for an expanded clone.

v_gene	j_gene	abundance	d_gene	CDR3nt	CDR3aa
TRBV19	TRBJ2-1	-	TRBD1	TGTGCCAGTAGTAGGGGGACAGGGGTTGGGAATGAGCAGTTCTTC	CASSRGTGVGNEQFF
TRBV9	TRBJ2-2	-	TRBD2	TGTGCCAGCAGCGTGAGTAGCGGGGGCGCGAACACCGGGGAGCTGTTTTTT	CASSVSSGGANTGELFF
TRBV13	TRBJ2-5	-	-	TGTGCCAGCAGCCTAGGGGGGGCACCCCGTCTGTACCAAGAGACCCAGTACTTC	CASSLGGAPRLYQETQYF
TRBV6-1	TRBJ1-6	-	TRBD1	TGTGCCAGCAGTGGGACAGGGGGCAATTCACCCCTCCACTTT	CASSGTGGNSPLHF
TRBV5-1	TRBJ1-1	-	TRBD1	TGCGCCAGCAGCTTGGAGGGACAGGGGGTAGGCACTGAAGCTTTCTTT	CASSLEGQGVGTEAFF
TRBV10-3	TRBJ1-5	-	TRBD1	TGTGCCATCAGTGAGGGACAGGGAGATAGCAATCAGCCCCAGCATTTT	CAISEGQGDSNQPQHF
TRBV5-5	TRBJ2-5	-	-	TGTGCCAGCAGCTTGGAACCTCCTAGCGTAAAAGAGACCCAGTACTTC	CASSLEPPSVKETQYF
TRBV11-1	TRBJ2-7	-	-	TGTGCCAGCAGCAAGACTAAGACCTACGAGCAGTACTTC	CASSKTKTYEQYF
TRBV2	TRBJ1-5	-	-	TGTGCCAGCACAGGGTGGGATGGCAATCAGCCCCAGCATTTT	CASTGWDGNQPQHF
TRBV25-1	TRBJ1-5	-	-	TGTGCCAGCAGTGAAGGTGGGGCCGGCTGGCCCCAGCATTTT	CASSEGGAGWPQHF
TRBV9	TRBJ2-2	once	-	TGTGCCAGCAGCGTAGGCGGGGGCAGGACCACCGGGGAGCTGTTTTTT	CASSVGGGRTTGELFF
TRBV9	TRBJ1-1	once	-	TGTGCCAGCAGCGCGGTCAACACTGAAGCTTTCTTT	CASSAVNTEAFF
TRBV9	TRBJ1-6	-	TRBD1	TGTGCCAGCAGCTCGAGACAGGGGGGGAATTCACCCCTCCACTTT	CASSSRQGGNSPLHF
TRBV30	TRBJ1-1	-	TRBD1	TGTGCCTGGAGGGGGACAGGGGCTGTTGAAGCTTTCTTT	CAWRGTGAVEAFF
TRBV5-1	TRBJ1-4	-	-	TGCGCCAGCGGGGGATTTGGGGGCGCGAATGAAAAACTGTTTTTT	CASGGFGGANEKLFF
TRBV9	TRBJ1-6	-	TRBD1	TGTGCCAGCAGCGTAGAGGACAGGCTTAATTCACCCCTCCACTTT	CASSVEDRLNSPLHF
TRBV7-2	TRBJ2-7	-	-	TGTGCCAGCAGCACTAGGGGGAACTACGAGCAGTACTTC	CASSTRGNYEQYF
TRBV7-9	TRBJ1-1	once	TRBD1	TGTGCCAGCAGTTCCGAAACGGGACAGCATGAAGCTTTCTTT	CASSSETGQHEAFF
TRBV7-9	TRBJ2-5	-	-	TGTGCCAGCAGCTTAGGGCGGGCAGAGACCCAGTACTTC	CASSLGRAETQYF
TRBV7-9	TRBJ2-7	-	TRBD1	TGTGCCAGCAGCGTACCGACAGGGTTCGAGCAGTACTTC	CASSVPTGFEQYF
TRBV27	TRBJ2-7	-	TRBD1	TGTGCCAGCATCAAATTCGCCGGACAGGGGCGCCCCTACGAGCAGTACTTC	CASIKFAGQGRPYEQYF
TRBV2	TRBJ1-2	once	-	TGTGCCAGCACCCAGGAGGGTGGCTACACCTTC	CASTQEGGYTF
TRBV11-2	TRBJ2-3	-	TRBD2	TGTGCCAGCAGACCCGGGACTATAAGCACAGATACGCAGTATTTT	CASRPGTISTDTQYF
TRBV4-1	TRBJ2-1	-	TRBD2	TGCGCCAGCAGCCGGGGGACTAGTTCCTACAATGAGCAGTTCTTC	CASSRGTSSYNEQFF
TRBV25-1	TRBJ1-3	-	-	TGTGCCAGCAGTGAATACGGGGGGCTAGGTGGAAACACCATATATTTT	CASSEYGGLGGNTIYF
TRBV27	TRBJ2-5	-	-	TGTGCCAGCAGTGGCTCAGAGACCCAGTACTTC	CASSGSETQYF
TRBV5-1	TRBJ2-1	-	TRBD1	TGCGCCAGCAGCCTCGGACAGGGGGCCGGATACAATGAGCAGTTCTTC	CASSLGQGAGYNEQFF
TRBV5-6	TRBJ2-6	-	-	TGTGCCAGCAGCTCCCAGGGTAGACACTCTGGGGCCAACGTCCTGACTTTC	CASSSQGRHSGANVLTF
TRBV27	TRBJ2-7	-	-	TGTGCCAACAAAGGGGGGGATACAGGGTATTTCGCCTACGAGCAGTACTTC	CANKGGDTGYFAYEQYF
TRBV5-6	TRBJ2-3	-	-	TGTGCCAGCAGTTCCAGCGTGGGAGATACGCAGTATTTT	CASSSSVGDTQYF
TRBV10-3	TRBJ1-2	once	TRBD1	TGTGCCATCAGTGCGGGACAGGCTCCCCTGAGGGACTATGGCTACACCTTC	CAISAGQAPLRDYGYTF